A single sample is the source of the 13 T cell receptor beta chains below, sequenced in a study of cytomegalovirus exposure and HLA in healthy donors. The PCR contained 60 Vbeta and 13 Jbeta primers. Produced via immunoSEQ multiplex PCR; TCRdb's table is partial and in-frame only. The table has about 100,000 clones, around three quarters seen once. The sequenced material came from PBMCs. The receptor set was obtained from a man over 45 in good health and CMV-seropositive.

This rearrangement joins TRBV2 to TRBJ1-4; D is uncertain. V lost 4 bases to trimming and J lost 2 bases, with 8 bases between them. CDR1 SNHLY and CDR2 FYNNEI come from the germline V gene. The CDR3 sequence is 14 residues long. In DNA form, the CDR3 reads TGTGCCAGCAGTGGAAGAGGTACTAATGAAAAACTGTTTTTT. This codes for CASSGRGTNEKLFF.

The chain uses TRBV19 and TRBJ1-1; no firm D call. Germline CDR1 reads LNHDA; CDR2 reads SQIVND (reference sequence). Trimming removed 7 bases from V and 11 bases from J, with 17 bases in between. The CDR3 is 12 residues long. The CDR3 region is CASTKDDTVAFF. The CDR3 DNA is TGTGCCAGTACCAAAGACGACACGGTGGCTTTCTTT. Based on the CDR3 plus reference TRBV19 and TRBJ1-1, the full variable domain is DGGITQSPKYLFRKEGQNVTLSCEQNLNHDAMYWYRQDPGQGLRLIYYSQIVNDFQKGDIAEGYSVSREKKESFPLTVTSAQKNPTAFYLCASTKDDTVAFFGQGTRLTVV.

The CDR3 nucleotides read TGCGCCAGCAGCCAAGATCCGTACCAGGGAATATTCTTC. As protein: CASSQDPYQGIFF. The rearrangement links TRBV4-1 to TRBJ2-1, with D possibly TRBD1 on 5 matching bases. V gave up 0 bases and J gave up 16 bases, with 16 bases separating them. Per germline, CDR1 MGHRA and CDR2 YSYEKL. This CDR3 contains 13 residues.

This chain uses TRBV10-1 with TRBJ1-2, with no clear D. The CDR3 extends over 16 amino acids. Per germline, CDR1 WNHNN and CDR2 SYGVQD (reference sequence). The V end was cut by 4 bases, the J end by 7 bases, with 22 bases between. The CDR3 protein is CASSVLVSGLRFGYTF. For the CDR3, the DNA is TGCGCCAGCAGTGTGCTCGTGTCAGGACTCCGCTTTGGCTACACCTTC.

The V and J genes are TRBV5-1 and TRBJ1-1, with D possibly matching TRBD1 (6 bases). Germline V gene sequence: CDR1 SGHRS, CDR2 YFSETQ. With 4 bases removed from V and 3 bases from J, the gap between germline ends came to 13 bases. CDR3 size: 14 residues. The DNA for the CDR3 is TGCGCCAGCAGCCCTGGGGGGGGCTACACTGAAGCTTTCTTT. It yields the protein CASSPGGGYTEAFF.

This clone was detected only a few times. The rearrangement uses TRBV11-1 and TRBJ1-1, with 9 bases aligning to TRBD1. Germline values: CDR1 SGHAT, CDR2 FQDESV (reference sequence). There are 16 residues in the CDR3. V trimming: 5 bases; J trimming: 7 bases; junction bases outside the gene matches: 14. The CDR3 nucleotides are TGTGCCAGCAGCGAGGGCGGGACAGGGAGGATAATTGAAGCTTTCTTT. Encoded protein: CASSEGGTGRIIEAFF.

The V gene is TRBV5-1, the J gene TRBJ2-5, with D hard to call. Germline lookup yields CDR1 SGHRS and CDR2 YFSETQ. The V end lost 0 bases, the J end lost 4 bases, and 10 bases lay between the germline ends. The CDR3 runs to 14 residues. The CDR3 nucleotides are TGCGCCAGCAGCTTGGGGCAGGCTGGAGAGACCCAGTACTTC. Protein sequence: CASSLGQAGETQYF.

The CDR3 coding sequence is TGTGCCTGGAGTCCGACAGGGGATCAGCCCCAGCATTTT. Protein: CAWSPTGDQPQHF. The chain recombines TRBV30 with TRBJ1-5; the match to TRBD1 covers 8 bases. From germline, CDR1 is GTSNPN and CDR2 SVGIG (reference sequence). CDR3 length equals 13 residues. Losses at the gene ends were 2 bases for V and 5 bases for J; bases not matched to a gene: 2.

The chain is built from TRBV28 and TRBJ2-2; weak D call: TRBD1 (5 bases). V gave up 6 bases and J gave up 5 bases, with 28 bases separating them. Germline V gives CDR1 MDHEN, CDR2 SYDVKM. This CDR3 spans 19 amino acids. The CDR3 nucleotides are TGTGCCAGCAGAGACACAAGGGGCCTAGGGTATATGCGGACCGGGGAGCTGTTTTTT. Translating it yields CASRDTRGLGYMRTGELFF. Filled out from reference TRBV28 and TRBJ2-2, the complete variable domain reads DVKVTQSSRYLVKRTGEKVFLECVQDMDHENMFWYRQDPGLGLRLIYFSYDVKMKEKGDIPEGYSVSREKKERFSLILESASTNQTSMYLCASRDTRGLGYMRTGELFFGEGSRLTVL.

J is TRBJ2-4 and V is TRBV14, with D perhaps TRBD2 (6 bases). Trimming pared 1 base from V and 0 bases from J, leaving 16 bases between. Per the germline V gene, CDR1 is SGHDN and CDR2 is FVKESK. This CDR3 spans 18 amino acids. The CDR3 protein is CASSQGSGGGEAKNIQYF. Here the CDR3 DNA reads TGTGCCAGCAGCCAAGGGTCCGGCGGCGGGGAAGCCAAAAACATTCAGTACTTC.

This clone was detected once. The rearrangement joins TRBV6-1 to TRBJ1-5; D not resolved. The germline V gene encodes CDR1 MNHNS and CDR2 SASEGT. Trimming left V 8 bases short and J 3 bases short, with 11 bases between. The CDR3 contains 13 residues. The CDR3 reads CASRKAVNQPQHF. The DNA of the CDR3 is TGTGCCAGCCGGAAGGCGGTCAATCAGCCCCAGCATTTT.

V and J are TRBV7-9 and TRBJ1-3; D not resolved. The CDR3 spans 12 residues. Germline CDR1 reads SEHNR; CDR2 reads FQNEAQ (reference sequence). V was cut by 1 base and J by 9 bases, with 7 bases left in between. The DNA for the CDR3 is TGTGCCAGCAGCTTAGGGAGGACCACCATATATTTT. It yields the protein CASSLGRTTIYF.

J is TRBJ1-5 and V is TRBV6-1, with D perhaps matching TRBD1 (6 bases). The length of the CDR3 is 16 residues. Trimming left V 4 bases short and J 0 bases short, with 13 bases between. Looked up from germline, CDR1 is MNHNS and CDR2 is SASEGT. CDR3 DNA: TGTGCCAGCAGTGTCCGGGACACTGATAGCAATCAGCCCCAGCATTTT. Protein sequence: CASSVRDTDSNQPQHF.